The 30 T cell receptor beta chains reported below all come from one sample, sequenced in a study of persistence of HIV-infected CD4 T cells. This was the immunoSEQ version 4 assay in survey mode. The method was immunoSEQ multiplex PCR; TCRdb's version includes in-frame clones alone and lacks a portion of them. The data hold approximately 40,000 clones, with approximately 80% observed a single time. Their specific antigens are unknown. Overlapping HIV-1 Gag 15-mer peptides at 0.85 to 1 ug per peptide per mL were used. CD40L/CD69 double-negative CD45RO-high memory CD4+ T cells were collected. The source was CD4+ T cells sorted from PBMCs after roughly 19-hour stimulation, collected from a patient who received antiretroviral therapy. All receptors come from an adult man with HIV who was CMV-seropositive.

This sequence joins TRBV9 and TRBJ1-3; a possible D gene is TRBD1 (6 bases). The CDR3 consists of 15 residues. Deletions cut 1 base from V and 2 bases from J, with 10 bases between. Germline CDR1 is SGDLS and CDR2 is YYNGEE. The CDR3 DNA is TGTGCCAGCAGCGTAATGGACAGAACTGGAAACACCATATATTTT. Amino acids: CASSVMDRTGNTIYF.

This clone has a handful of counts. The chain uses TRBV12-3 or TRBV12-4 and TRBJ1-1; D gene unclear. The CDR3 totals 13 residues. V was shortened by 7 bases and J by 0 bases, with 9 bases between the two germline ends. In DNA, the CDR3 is TGTGCCAGCACCCCGCCCATGAACACTGAAGCTTTCTTT. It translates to CASTPPMNTEAFF.

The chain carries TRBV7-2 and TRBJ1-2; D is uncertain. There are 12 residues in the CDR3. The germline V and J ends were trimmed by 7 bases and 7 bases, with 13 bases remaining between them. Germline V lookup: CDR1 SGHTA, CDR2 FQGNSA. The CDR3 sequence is CASTPTVGGYTF. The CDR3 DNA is TGTGCCAGCACCCCCACAGTCGGTGGCTACACCTTC.

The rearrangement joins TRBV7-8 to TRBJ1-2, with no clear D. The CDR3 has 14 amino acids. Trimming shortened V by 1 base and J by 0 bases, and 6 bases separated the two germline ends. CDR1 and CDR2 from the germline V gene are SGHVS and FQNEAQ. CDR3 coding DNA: TGTGCCAGCAGCTTAGGCAGAGCTAACTATGGCTACACCTTC. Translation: CASSLGRANYGYTF.

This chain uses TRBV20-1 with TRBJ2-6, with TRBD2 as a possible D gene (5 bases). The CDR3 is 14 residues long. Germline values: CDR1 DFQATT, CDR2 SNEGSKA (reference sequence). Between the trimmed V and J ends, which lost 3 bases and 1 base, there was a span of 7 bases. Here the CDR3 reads CSASRGSGANVLTF. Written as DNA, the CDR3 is TGCAGTGCTAGTAGAGGGTCTGGGGCCAACGTCCTGACTTTC.

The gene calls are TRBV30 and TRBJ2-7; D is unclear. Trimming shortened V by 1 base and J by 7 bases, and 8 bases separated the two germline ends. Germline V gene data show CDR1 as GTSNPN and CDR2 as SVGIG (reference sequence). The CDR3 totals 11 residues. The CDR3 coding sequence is TGTGCCTGGAGTGGTAGGTGGGAGCAGTACTTC. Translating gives CAWSGRWEQYF.

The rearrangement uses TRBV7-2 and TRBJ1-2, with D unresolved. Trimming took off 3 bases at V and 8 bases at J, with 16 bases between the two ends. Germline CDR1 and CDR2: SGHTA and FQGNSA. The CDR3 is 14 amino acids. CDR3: CASSFPVSGKGYTF. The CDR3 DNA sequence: TGTGCCAGCAGCTTCCCTGTATCGGGCAAGGGCTACACCTTC. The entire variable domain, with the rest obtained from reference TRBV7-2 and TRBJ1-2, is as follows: GAGVSQSPSNKVTEKGKDVELRCDPISGHTALYWYRQSLGQGLEFLIYFQGNSAPDKSGLPSDRFSAERTGGSVSTLTIQRTQQEDSAVYLCASSFPVSGKGYTFGSGTRLTVV.

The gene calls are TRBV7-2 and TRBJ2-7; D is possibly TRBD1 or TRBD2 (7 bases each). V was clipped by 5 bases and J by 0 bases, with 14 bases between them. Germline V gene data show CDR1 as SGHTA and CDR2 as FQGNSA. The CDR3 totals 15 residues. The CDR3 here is CASSLQGGSSYEQYF. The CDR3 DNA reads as TGTGCCAGCAGCCTTCAGGGGGGGAGCTCCTACGAGCAGTACTTC. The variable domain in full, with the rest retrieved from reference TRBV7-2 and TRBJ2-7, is GAGVSQSPSNKVTEKGKDVELRCDPISGHTALYWYRQSLGQGLEFLIYFQGNSAPDKSGLPSDRFSAERTGGSVSTLTIQRTQQEDSAVYLCASSLQGGSSYEQYFGPGTRLTVT.

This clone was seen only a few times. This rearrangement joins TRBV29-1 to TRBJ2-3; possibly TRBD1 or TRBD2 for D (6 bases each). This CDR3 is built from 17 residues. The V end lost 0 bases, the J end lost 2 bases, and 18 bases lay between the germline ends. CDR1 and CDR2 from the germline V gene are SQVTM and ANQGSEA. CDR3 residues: CSVEDRRGRDTTDTQYF. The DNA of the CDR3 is TGCAGCGTTGAAGACCGGCGGGGTCGGGACACCACAGATACGCAGTATTTT.

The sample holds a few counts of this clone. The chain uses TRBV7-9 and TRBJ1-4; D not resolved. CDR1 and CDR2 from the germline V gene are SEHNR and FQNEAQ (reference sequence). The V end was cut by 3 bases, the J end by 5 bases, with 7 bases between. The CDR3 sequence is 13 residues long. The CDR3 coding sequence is TGTGCCAGCAGCTTGAGGGAGAATGAAAAACTGTTTTTT. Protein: CASSLRENEKLFF.

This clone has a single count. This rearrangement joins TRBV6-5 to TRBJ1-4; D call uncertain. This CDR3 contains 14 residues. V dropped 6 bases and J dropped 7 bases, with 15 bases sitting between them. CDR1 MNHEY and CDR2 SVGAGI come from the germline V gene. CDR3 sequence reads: CASRPIGLPEKLFF. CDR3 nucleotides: TGTGCCAGCAGACCTATCGGGTTGCCTGAAAAACTGTTTTTT.

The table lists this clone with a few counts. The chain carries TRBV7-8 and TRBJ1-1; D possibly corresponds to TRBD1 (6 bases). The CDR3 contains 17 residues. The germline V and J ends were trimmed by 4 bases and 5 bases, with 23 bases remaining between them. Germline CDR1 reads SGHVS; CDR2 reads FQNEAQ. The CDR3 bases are TGTGCCAGCAGCTCTCTAGTGGCGGCAGGAAGGGGGACTGAAGCTTTCTTT. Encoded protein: CASSSLVAAGRGTEAFF.

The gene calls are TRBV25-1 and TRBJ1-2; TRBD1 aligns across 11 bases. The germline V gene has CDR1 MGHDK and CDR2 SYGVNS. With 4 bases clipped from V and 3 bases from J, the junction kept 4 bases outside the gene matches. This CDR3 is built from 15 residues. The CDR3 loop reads CASSVLGQGDYGYTF. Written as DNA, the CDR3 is TGTGCCAGCAGTGTATTGGGACAGGGGGACTATGGCTACACCTTC.

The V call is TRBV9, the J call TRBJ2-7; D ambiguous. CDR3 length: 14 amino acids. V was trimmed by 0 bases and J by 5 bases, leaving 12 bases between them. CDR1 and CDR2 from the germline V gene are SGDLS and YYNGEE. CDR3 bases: TGTGCCAGCAGCGTAGATCTGTTTGGGAACGAGCAGTACTTC. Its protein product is CASSVDLFGNEQYF.

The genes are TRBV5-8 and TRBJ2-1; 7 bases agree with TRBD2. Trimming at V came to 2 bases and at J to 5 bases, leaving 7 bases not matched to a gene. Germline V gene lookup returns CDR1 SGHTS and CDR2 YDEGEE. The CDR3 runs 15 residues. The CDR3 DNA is TGTGCCAGCAGCTTAGGAGCGGGGATTCACAATGAGCAGTTCTTC. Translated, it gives CASSLGAGIHNEQFF.

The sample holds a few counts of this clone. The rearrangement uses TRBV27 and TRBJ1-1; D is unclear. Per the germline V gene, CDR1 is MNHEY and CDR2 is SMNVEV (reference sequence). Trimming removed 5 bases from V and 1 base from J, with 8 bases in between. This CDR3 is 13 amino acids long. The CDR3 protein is CASSPYKNTEAFF. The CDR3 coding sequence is TGTGCCAGCAGTCCATACAAGAACACTGAAGCTTTCTTT.

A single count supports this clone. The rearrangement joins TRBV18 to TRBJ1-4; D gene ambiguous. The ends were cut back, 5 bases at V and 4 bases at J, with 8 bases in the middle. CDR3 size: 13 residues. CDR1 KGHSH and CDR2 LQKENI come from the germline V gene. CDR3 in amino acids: CASSSGLNEKLFF. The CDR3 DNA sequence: TGTGCCAGCTCATCCGGGCTTAATGAAAAACTGTTTTTT. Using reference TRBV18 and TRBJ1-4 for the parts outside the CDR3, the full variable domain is NAGVMQNPRHLVRRRGQEARLRCSPMKGHSHVYWYRQLPEEGLKFMVYLQKENIIDESGMPKERFSAEFPKEGPSILRIQQVVRGDSAAYFCASSSGLNEKLFFGSGTQLSVL.

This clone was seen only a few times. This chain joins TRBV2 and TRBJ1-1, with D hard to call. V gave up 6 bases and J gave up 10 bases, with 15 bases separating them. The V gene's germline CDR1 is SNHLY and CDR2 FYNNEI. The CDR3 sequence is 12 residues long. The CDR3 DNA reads TGTGCCAGCAGGGGCGACGCACGGGGAGCTTTCTTT. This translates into CASRGDARGAFF. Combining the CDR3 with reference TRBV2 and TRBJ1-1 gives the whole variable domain EPEVTQTPSHQVTQMGQEVILRCVPISNHLYFYWYRQILGQKVEFLVSFYNNEISEKSEIFDDQFSVERPDGSNFTLKIRSTKLEDSAMYFCASRGDARGAFFGQGTRLTVV.

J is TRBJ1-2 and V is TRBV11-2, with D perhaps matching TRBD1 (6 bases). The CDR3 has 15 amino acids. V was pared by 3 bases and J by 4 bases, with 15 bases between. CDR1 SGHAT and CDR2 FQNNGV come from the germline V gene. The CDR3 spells CASSFSAGGAYGYTF. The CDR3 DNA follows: TGTGCCAGCAGCTTTAGCGCCGGGGGCGCCTATGGCTACACCTTC. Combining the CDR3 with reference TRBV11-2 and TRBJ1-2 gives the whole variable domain EAGVAQSPRYKIIEKRQSVAFWCNPISGHATLYWYQQILGQGPKLLIQFQNNGVVDDSQLPKDRFSAERLKGVDSTLKIQPAKLEDSAVYLCASSFSAGGAYGYTFGSGTRLTVV.

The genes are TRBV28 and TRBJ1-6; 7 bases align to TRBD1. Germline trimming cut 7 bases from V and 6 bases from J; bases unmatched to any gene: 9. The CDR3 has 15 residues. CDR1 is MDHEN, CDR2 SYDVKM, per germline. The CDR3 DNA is TGTGCCAGCAAACTCCCAGACAGGGCTAATTCACCCCTCCACTTT. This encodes CASKLPDRANSPLHF. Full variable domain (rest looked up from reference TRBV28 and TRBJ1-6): DVKVTQSSRYLVKRTGEKVFLECVQDMDHENMFWYRQDPGLGLRLIYFSYDVKMKEKGDIPEGYSVSREKKERFSLILESASTNQTSMYLCASKLPDRANSPLHFGNGTRLTVT.

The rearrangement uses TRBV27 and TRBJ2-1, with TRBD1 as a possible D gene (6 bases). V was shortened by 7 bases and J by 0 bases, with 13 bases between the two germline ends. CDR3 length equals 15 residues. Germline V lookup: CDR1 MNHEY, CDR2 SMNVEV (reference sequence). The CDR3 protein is CASNRAGVSYNEQFF. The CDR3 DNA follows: TGTGCCAGCAACCGAGCAGGGGTCTCCTACAATGAGCAGTTCTTC.

CDR3 nucleotide sequence: TGTGCCAGCAGTTATAGTGGGACAGGAACCTACGAGCAGTACTTC. This codes for CASSYSGTGTYEQYF. J is TRBJ2-7 and V is TRBV6-5, with TRBD1 matching 8 bases. In germline, CDR1 is MNHEY, CDR2 SVGAGI. This CDR3 contains 15 residues. Trimming at V came to 3 bases and at J to 2 bases, leaving 6 bases not matched to a gene.

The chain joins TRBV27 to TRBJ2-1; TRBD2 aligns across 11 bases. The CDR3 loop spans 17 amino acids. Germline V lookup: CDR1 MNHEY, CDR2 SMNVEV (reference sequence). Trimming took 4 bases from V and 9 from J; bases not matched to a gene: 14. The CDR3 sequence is CASSSSQLAGVIGEQFF. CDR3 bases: TGTGCCAGCAGTTCCTCTCAACTAGCGGGAGTCATTGGTGAGCAGTTCTTC.

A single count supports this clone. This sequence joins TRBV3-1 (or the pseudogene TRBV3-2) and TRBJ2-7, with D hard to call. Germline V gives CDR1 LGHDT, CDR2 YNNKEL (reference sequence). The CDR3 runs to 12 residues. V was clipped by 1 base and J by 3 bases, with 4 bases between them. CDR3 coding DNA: TGTGCCAGCAGCCAAGGGGTCTACGAGCAGTACTTC. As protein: CASSQGVYEQYF.

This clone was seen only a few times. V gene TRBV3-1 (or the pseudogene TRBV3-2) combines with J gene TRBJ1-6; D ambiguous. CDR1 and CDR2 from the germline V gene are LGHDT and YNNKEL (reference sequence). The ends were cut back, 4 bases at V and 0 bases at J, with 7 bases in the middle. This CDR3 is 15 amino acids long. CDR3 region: CASSPLISYNSPLHF. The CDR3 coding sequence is TGTGCCAGCAGCCCTTTGATCTCCTATAATTCACCCCTCCACTTT.

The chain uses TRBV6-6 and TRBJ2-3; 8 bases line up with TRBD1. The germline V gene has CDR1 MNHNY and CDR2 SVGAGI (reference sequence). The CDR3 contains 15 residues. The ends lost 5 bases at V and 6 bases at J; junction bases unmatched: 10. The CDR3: CASSLTGGNTDTQYF. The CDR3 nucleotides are TGTGCCAGCAGTCTTACAGGGGGGAATACGGATACGCAGTATTTT.

For the CDR3, the DNA is TGTGCCAGCAGTCAGACCGGGACCCGGGGTAGGGATGAGCAGTTCTTC. Its protein product is CASSQTGTRGRDEQFF. The genes are TRBV25-1 and TRBJ2-1, with D perhaps TRBD1 or TRBD2 (5 bases each). Germline CDR1 and CDR2: MGHDK and SYGVNS. V dropped 5 bases and J dropped 8 bases, with 22 bases sitting between them. This CDR3 region has 16 residues.

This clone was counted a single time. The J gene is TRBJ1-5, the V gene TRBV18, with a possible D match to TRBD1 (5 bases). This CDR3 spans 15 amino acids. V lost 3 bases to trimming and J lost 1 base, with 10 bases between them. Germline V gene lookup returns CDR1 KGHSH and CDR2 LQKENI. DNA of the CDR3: TGTGCCAGCTCACCTGGCAGGGAAAGCAATCAGCCCCAGCATTTT. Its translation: CASSPGRESNQPQHF.

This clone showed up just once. CDR3 bases: TGTGCCATCAGAAGTCATAGCAATCAGCCCCAGCATTTT. Residues: CAIRSHSNQPQHF. The V and J genes are TRBV10-3 and TRBJ1-5, with D unclear. The CDR3 covers 13 residues. V dropped 6 bases and J dropped 0 bases, with 6 bases sitting between them. Germline V gene sequence: CDR1 ENHRY, CDR2 SYGVKD.

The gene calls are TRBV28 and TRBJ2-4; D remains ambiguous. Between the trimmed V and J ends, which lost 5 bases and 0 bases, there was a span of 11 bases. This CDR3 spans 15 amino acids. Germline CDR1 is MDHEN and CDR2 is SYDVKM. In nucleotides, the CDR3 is TGTGCCAGCAGTCCCTATATCTTAGCCAAAAACATTCAGTACTTC. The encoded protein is CASSPYILAKNIQYF.